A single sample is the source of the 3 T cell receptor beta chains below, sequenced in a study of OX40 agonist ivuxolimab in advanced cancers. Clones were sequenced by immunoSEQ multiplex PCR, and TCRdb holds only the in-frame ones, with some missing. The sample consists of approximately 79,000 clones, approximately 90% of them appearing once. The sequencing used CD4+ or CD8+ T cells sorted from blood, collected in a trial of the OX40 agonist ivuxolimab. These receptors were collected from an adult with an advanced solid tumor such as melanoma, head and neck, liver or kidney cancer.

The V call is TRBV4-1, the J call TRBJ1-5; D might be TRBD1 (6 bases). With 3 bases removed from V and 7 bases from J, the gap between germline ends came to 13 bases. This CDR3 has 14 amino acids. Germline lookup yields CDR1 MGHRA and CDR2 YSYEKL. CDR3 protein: CASSQAAGEQPQHF. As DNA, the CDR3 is TGCGCCAGCAGCCAGGCGGCAGGGGAACAGCCCCAGCATTTT.

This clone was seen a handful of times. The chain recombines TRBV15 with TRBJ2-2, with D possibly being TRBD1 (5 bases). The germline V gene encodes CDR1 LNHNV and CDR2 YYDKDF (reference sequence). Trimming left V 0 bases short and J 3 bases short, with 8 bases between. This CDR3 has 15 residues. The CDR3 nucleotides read TGTGCCACCAGCAGAGAAGGGGTCGACACCGGGGAGCTGTTTTTT. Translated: CATSREGVDTGELFF.

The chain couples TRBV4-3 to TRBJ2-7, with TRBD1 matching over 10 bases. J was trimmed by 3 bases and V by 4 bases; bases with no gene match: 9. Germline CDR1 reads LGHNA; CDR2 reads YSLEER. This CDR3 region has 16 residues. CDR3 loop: CASSLQSGTGVYEQYF. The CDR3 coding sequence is TGCGCCAGCAGCCTACAATCAGGGACAGGGGTCTACGAGCAGTACTTC.